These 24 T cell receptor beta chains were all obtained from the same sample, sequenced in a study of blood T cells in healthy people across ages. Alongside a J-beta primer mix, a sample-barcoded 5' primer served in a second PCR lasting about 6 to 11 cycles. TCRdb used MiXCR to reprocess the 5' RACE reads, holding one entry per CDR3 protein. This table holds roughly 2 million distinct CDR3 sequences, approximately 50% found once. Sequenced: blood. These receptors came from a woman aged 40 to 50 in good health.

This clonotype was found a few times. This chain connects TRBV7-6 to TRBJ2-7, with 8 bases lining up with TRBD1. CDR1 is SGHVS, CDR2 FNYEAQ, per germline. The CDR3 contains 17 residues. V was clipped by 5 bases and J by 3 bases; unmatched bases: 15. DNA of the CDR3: TGTGCCAGCAGCCGGGAAAAGGACAGGGCGTCTCACTACGAGCAGTACTTC. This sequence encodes CASSREKDRASHYEQYF.

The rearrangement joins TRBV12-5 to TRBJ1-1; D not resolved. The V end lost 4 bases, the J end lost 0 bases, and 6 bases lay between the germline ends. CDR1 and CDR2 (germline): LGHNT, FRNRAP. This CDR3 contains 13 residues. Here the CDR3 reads CASGSAVNTEAFF. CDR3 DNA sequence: TGTGCTAGTGGTTCTGCAGTGAACACTGAAGCTTTCTTT.

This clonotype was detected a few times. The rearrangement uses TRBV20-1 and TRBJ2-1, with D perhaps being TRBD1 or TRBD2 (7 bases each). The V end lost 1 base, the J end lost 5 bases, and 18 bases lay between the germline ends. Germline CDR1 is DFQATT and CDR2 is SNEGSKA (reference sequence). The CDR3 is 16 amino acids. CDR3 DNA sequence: TGCAGTGCTAGAGCCCCAGAGGCAGGGGGGGACAATGAGCAGTTCTTC. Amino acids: CSARAPEAGGDNEQFF.

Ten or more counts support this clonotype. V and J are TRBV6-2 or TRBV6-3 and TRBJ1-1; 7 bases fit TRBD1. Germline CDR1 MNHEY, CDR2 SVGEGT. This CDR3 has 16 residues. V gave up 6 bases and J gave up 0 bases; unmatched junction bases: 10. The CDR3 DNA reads TGTGCCAGCAGCCTCACCGGGACAGACTTGAACACTGAAGCTTTCTTT. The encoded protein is CASSLTGTDLNTEAFF.

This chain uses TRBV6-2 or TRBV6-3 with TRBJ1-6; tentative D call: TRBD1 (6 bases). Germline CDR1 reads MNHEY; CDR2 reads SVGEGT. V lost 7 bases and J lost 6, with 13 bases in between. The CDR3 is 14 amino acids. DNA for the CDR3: TGTGCCAGCATCGAAGACAGGAGTAATTCACCCCTCCACTTT. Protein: CASIEDRSNSPLHF.

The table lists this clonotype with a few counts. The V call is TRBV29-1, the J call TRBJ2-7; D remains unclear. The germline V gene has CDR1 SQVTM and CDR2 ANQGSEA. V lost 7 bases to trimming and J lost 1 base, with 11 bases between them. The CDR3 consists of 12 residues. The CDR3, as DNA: TGCAGCGCTATGGGAAGGTCCTACGAGCAGTACTTC. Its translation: CSAMGRSYEQYF.

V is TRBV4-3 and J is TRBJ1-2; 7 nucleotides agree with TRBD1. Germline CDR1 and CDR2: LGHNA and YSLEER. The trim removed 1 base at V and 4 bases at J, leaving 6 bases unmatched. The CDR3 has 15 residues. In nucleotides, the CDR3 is TGCGCCAGCAGCCAAGCGACAGGGTTGATCTATGGCTACACCTTC. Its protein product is CASSQATGLIYGYTF.

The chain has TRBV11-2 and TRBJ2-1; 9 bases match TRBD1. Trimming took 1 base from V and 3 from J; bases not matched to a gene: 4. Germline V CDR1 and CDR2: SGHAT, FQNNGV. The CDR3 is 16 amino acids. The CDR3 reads CASSLGMGQGYNEQFF. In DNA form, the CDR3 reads TGTGCCAGCAGCTTAGGGATGGGACAGGGCTACAATGAGCAGTTCTTC. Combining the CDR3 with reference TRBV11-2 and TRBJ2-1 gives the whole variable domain EAGVAQSPRYKIIEKRQSVAFWCNPISGHATLYWYQQILGQGPKLLIQFQNNGVVDDSQLPKDRFSAERLKGVDSTLKIQPAKLEDSAVYLCASSLGMGQGYNEQFFGPGTRLTVL.

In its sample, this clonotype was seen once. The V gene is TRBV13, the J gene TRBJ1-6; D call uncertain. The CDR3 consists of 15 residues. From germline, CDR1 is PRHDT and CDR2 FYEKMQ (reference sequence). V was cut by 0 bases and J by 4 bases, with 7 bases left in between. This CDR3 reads CASSLGLTYNSPLHF. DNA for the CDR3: TGTGCCAGCAGCTTAGGACTGACTTATAATTCACCCCTCCACTTT. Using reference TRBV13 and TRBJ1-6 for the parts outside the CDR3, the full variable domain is AAGVIQSPRHLIKEKRETATLKCYPIPRHDTVYWYQQGPGQDPQFLISFYEKMQSDKGSIPDRFSAQQFSDYHSELNMSSLELGDSALYFCASSLGLTYNSPLHFGNGTRLTVT.

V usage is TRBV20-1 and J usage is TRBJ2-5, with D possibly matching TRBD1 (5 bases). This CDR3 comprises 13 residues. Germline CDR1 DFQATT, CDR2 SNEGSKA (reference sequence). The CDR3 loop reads CSAPAGRFRAQYF. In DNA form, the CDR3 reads TGCAGCGCCCCGGCAGGCCGTTTCAGGGCCCAGTACTTC.

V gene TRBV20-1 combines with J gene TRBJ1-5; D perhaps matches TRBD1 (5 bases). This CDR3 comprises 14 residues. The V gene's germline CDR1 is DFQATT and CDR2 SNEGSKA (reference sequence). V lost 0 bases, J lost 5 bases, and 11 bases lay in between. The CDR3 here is CSARESGSDQPQHF. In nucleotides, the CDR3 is TGCAGTGCTAGAGAATCAGGGTCTGATCAGCCCCAGCATTTT.

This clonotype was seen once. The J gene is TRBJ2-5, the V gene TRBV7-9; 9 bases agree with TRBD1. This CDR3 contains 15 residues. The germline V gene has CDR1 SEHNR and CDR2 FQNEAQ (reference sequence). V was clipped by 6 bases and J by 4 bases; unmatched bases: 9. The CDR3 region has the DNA TGTGCCAGCAGAAAGGGACAGGGAGTTATAGAGACCCAGTACTTC. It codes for CASRKGQGVIETQYF.

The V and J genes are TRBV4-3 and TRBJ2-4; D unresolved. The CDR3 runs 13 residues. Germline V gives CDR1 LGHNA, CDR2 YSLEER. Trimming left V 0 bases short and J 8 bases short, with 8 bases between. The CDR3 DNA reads TGCGCCAGCAGCCAAGAAGGCCGAGACATTCAGTACTTC. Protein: CASSQEGRDIQYF.

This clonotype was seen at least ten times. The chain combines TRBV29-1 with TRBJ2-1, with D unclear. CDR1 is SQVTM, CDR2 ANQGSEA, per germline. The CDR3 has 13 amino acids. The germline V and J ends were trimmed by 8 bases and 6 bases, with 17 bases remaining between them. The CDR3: CSSSHASINEQFF. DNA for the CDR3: TGCAGCTCCTCCCACGCCAGTATCAATGAGCAGTTCTTC.

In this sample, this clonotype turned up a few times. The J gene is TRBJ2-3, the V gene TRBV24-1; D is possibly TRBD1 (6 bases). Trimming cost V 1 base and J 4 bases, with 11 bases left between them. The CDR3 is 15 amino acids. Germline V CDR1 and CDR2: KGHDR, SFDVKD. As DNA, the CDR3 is TGTGCCACCAGTGATTTAGGCAGGGGCCCAGATACGCAGTATTTT. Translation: CATSDLGRGPDTQYF.

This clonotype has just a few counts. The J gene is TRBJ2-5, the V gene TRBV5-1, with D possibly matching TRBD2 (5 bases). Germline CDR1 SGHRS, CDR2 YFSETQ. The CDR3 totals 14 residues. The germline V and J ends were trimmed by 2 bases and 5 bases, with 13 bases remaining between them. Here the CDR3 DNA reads TGCGCCAGCAGCTTAGCGGTATCGGCGGAGACCCAGTACTTC. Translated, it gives CASSLAVSAETQYF. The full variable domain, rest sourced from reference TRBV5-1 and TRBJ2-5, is KAGVTQTPRYLIKTRGQQVTLSCSPISGHRSVSWYQQTPGQGLQFLFEYFSETQRNKGNFPGRFSGRQFSNSRSEMNVSTLELGDSALYLCASSLAVSAETQYFGPGTRLLVL.

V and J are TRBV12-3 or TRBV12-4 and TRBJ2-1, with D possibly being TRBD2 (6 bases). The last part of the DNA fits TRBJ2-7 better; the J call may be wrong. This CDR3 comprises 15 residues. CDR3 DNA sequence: TGTGCCAGCAGTCCAGTTAGCGGACCATACAATGAGCAGTACTTC. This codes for CASSPVSGPYNEQYF.

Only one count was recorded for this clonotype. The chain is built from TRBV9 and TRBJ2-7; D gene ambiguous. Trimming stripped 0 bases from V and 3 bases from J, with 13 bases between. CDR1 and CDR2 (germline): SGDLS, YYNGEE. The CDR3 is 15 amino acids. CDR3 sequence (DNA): TGTGCCAGCAGCGTAGGGGTTGGCGGTGACTACGAGCAGTACTTC. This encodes CASSVGVGGDYEQYF.

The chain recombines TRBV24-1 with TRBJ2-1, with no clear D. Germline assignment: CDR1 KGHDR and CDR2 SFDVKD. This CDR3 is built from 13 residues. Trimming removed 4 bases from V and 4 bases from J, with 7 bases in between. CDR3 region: CATSDPNYNEQFF. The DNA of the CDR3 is TGTGCCACCAGTGACCCTAATTACAATGAGCAGTTCTTC.

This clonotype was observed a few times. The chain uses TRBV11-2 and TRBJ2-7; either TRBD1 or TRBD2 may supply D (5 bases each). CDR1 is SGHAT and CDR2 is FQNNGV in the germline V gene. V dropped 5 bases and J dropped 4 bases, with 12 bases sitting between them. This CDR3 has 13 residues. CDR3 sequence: CASSPFWGYEQYF. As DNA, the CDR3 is TGTGCCAGCAGCCCCTTTTGGGGGTACGAGCAGTACTTC.

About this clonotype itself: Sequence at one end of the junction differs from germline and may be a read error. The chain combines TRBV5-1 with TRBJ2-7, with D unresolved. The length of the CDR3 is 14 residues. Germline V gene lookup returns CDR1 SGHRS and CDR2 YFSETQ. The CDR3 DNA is TGCGCCAGCAGAACAGTCAGGATCTCCTACGGGCAGTACTTC. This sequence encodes CASRTVRISYGQYF.

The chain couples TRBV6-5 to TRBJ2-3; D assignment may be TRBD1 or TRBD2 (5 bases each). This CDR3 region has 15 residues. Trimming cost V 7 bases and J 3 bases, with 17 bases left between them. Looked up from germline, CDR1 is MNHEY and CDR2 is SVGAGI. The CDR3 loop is CASTNLGTQTDTQYF. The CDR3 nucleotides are TGTGCCAGCACTAACCTAGGGACCCAAACAGATACGCAGTATTTT.

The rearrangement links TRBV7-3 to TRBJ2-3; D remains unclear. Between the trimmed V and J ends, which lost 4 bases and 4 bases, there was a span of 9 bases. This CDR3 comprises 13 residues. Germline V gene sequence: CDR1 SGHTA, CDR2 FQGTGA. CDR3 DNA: TGTGCCAGCAGCTGGGGTGCCGCAGATACGCAGTATTTT. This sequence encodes CASSWGAADTQYF.

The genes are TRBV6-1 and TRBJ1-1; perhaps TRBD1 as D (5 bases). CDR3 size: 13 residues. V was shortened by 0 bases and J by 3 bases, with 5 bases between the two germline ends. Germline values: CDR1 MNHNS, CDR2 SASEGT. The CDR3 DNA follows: TGTGCCAGCAGTGAAGCGGGGCACACTGAAGCTTTCTTT. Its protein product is CASSEAGHTEAFF.